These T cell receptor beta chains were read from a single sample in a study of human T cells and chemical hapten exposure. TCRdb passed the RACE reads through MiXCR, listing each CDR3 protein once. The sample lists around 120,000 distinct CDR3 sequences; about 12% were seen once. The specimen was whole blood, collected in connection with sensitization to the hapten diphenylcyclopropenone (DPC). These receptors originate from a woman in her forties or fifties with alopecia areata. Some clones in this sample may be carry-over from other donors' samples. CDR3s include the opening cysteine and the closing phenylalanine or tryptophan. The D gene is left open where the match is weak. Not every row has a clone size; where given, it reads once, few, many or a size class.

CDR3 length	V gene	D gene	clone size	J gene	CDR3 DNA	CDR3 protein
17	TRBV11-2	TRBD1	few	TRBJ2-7	TGTGCCAGCAGCTTGATTGGGACAGCGCCACGATCCTACGAGCAGTACTTC	CASSLIGTAPRSYEQYF
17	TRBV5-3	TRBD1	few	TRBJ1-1	TGTGCCAGAAGTCTGTCTGACTTACAGGGGCCGAACACTGAAGCTTTCTTT	CARSLSDLQGPNTEAFF
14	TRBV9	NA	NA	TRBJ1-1	TGTGCCAGCAGCCGACAGGTCTTGAACACTGAAGCTTTCTTT	CASSRQVLNTEAFF
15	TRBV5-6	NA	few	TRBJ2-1	TGTGCCAGCAGCCCCAGCGGACCCTACTACAATGAGCAGTTCTTC	CASSPSGPYYNEQFF
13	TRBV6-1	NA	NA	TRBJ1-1	TGTGCCAGCAGTGAAGGGGCCAACACTGAAGCTTTCTTT	CASSEGANTEAFF
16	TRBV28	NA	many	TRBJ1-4	TGTGCCAGCAGTTTCCCCCAGGCGGCAACTAATGAAAAACTGTTTTTT	CASSFPQAATNEKLFF
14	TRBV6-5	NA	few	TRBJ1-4	TGTGCCAGCAGCCGGACAGTCTCTAATGAAAAACTGTTTTTT	CASSRTVSNEKLFF
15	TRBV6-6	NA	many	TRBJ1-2	TGTGCCAGCAGTTACCCACAGACGGGCAACTATGGCTACACCTTC	CASSYPQTGNYGYTF
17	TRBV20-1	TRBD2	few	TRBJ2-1	TGCAGTGCTAGAGATCCCACTAGCGGGGCCTCCTACAATGAGCAGTTCTTC	CSARDPTSGASYNEQFF
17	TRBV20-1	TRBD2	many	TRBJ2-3	TGCAGTGCCATGCTAGCGGGAGGCGTGGTAAACACAGATACGCAGTATTTT	CSAMLAGGVVNTDTQYF
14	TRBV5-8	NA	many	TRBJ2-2	TGTGCCAGCAGCTTGGCCGGATCAACCGGGGAGCTGTTTTTT	CASSLAGSTGELFF
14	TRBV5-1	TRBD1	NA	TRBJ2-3	TGCGCCAGCAGCTCGGGGACAGGCACAGATACGCAGTATTTT	CASSSGTGTDTQYF